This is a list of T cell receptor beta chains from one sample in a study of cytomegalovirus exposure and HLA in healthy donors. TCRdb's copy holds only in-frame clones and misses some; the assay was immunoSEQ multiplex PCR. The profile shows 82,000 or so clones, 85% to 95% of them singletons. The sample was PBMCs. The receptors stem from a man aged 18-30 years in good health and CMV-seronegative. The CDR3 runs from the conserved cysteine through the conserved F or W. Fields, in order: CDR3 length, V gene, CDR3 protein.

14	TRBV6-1	CASSSSGVGNEQFF
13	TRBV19	CATLRDFNYGYTF
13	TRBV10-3	CAISEVPGGEQFF
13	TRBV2	CASRREGNTEAFF
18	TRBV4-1	CASSPIRGRDRAQETQYF
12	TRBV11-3	CASSLRTDTQYF
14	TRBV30	CAWTGSPGYNEQFF
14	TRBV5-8	CASPDKRGPGEQYF
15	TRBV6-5	CASSIRLAPTYEQYF
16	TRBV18	CASSSIRGGIGDGYTF
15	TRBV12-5	CASGLIQTGNQPQHF
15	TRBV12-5	CASGIGTPRGQPQHF
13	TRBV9	CASSVGSGVGYTF
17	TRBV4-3	CASSPVTSGSSADTQYF
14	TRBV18	CASSPRRELDEQFF
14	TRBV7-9	CASSPTGYNEKLFF
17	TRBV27	CASSSALRAGTGLHVIF
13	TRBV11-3	CASKIGTGTEAFF
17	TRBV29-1	CSAAVIEGQGLTDMQYF
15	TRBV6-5	CASKHRGLLNTEAFF
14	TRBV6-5	CASSYGRTNQPQHF
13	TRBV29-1	CSVPGQGLETQYF
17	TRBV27	CASSLHPGGPGRDEQFF
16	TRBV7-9	CASSLGQTYSNQPQHF
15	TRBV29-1	CSVDRLDFSGNTIYF
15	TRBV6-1	CASSDVGGGFYGYTF
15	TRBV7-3	CASSFEAEGYNEQFF
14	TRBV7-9	CASSLDPGLYGYTF
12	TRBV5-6	CASSSLQGEAFF
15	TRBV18	CASSPPSGRGYEQYF
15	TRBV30	CAWSVGGVSNQPQHF
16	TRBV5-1	CASRLGSRGLNEKLFF
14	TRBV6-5	CASRKPGGSYEQYF
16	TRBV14	CASSPAGPGRHYGYTF
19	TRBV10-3	CATSVMVAGGPSRDNEQFF
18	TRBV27	CASSFYLQAGRFSYEQYF
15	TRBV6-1	CASSGRDWNYNEQFF
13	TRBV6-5	CASSYGGVNEQFF
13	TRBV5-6	CASSPVRNTEAFF
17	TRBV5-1	CASSWRRREFGTDTQYF
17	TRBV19	CASSGTGTPSGANVLTF
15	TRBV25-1	CASSDQGLETGELFF
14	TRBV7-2	CASTPTRTYNEQFF
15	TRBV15	CATSPGQLANYGYTF
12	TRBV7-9	CASSRTGYEQYF